Presented here are 17 T cell receptor beta chains from one specimen sequenced in a study of blood T cell repertoires in COVID-19. This table comes from immunoSEQ multiplex PCR, and its TCRdb copy is limited to in-frame clones, with some not included. Of about 300,000 clones listed, roughly 89% are singletons. Input material: peripheral blood. The receptors stem from a young woman with COVID-19, enrolled during active disease.

The chain is built from TRBV7-2 and TRBJ2-3; 11 nucleotides align to TRBD2. Germline V gene data show CDR1 as SGHTA and CDR2 as FQGNSA. This CDR3 comprises 18 residues. J lost 0 bases, V lost 1 base, and 6 bases had no gene match. As DNA, the CDR3 is TGTGCCAGCAGCTTAGTTCCCTCTAGCGGGGGGAGCACAGATACGCAGTATTTT. It codes for CASSLVPSSGGSTDTQYF.

This chain links TRBV5-1 with TRBJ2-1; TRBD2 agrees at 12 bases. The CDR3 is 16 residues long. Germline V gene sequence: CDR1 SGHRS, CDR2 YFSETQ. V lost 2 bases and J lost 9; bases outside the gene matches: 9. CDR3 bases: TGCGCCAGCAGCTTACTAGCGGGGGGCTTTAGTGGTGAGCAGTTCTTC. Its translation: CASSLLAGGFSGEQFF.

The chain uses TRBV29-1 and TRBJ2-7; TRBD1 matches 7 bases. The CDR3 has 14 residues. Per germline, CDR1 SQVTM and CDR2 ANQGSEA. Trimming took 1 base from V and 1 from J; bases not matched to a gene: 4. The CDR3 loop is CSVEVGGLSYEQYF. The CDR3 DNA reads TGCAGCGTTGAAGTAGGGGGCCTATCCTACGAGCAGTACTTC.

The rearrangement uses TRBV19 and TRBJ1-2; 7 bases are shared with TRBD1. Germline assignment: CDR1 LNHDA and CDR2 SQIVND (reference sequence). Trimming removed 6 bases from V and 6 bases from J; junction bases left unmatched: 7. The CDR3 loop spans 13 amino acids. The CDR3 sequence is CASSRDRENGYTF. In DNA form, the CDR3 reads TGTGCCAGTAGCCGAGACAGGGAGAATGGCTACACCTTC.

The chain combines TRBV13 with TRBJ1-2, with a possible D match to TRBD1 (6 bases). The length of the CDR3 is 14 residues. Per germline, CDR1 PRHDT and CDR2 FYEKMQ (reference sequence). V was pared by 5 bases and J by 8 bases, with 18 bases between. The CDR3 nucleotides read TGTGCCAGCAGCCCCCGGACAGCCCGGGGCGGCTACACCTTC. Protein product: CASSPRTARGGYTF. Drawing the rest from reference TRBV13 and TRBJ1-2, the complete variable domain is AAGVIQSPRHLIKEKRETATLKCYPIPRHDTVYWYQQGPGQDPQFLISFYEKMQSDKGSIPDRFSAQQFSDYHSELNMSSLELGDSALYFCASSPRTARGGYTFGSGTRLTVV.

The chain couples TRBV7-8 to TRBJ1-4, with 7 bases that match TRBD1. The CDR3 runs to 15 residues. CDR1 is SGHVS, CDR2 FQNEAQ, per germline. Unmatched junction bases numbered 6, after V lost 2 bases and J lost 6 bases. The CDR3, as DNA: TGTGCCAGCAGCTTAATTAAGGGGGCGGATGAAAAACTGTTTTTT. Its translation: CASSLIKGADEKLFF.

This rearrangement joins TRBV7-2 to TRBJ1-2; D is possibly TRBD1 (5 bases). Trimming pared 6 bases from V and 1 base from J, leaving 9 bases between. The CDR3 is 13 amino acids. The V gene's germline CDR1 is SGHTA and CDR2 FQGNSA. The CDR3 DNA sequence: TGTGCCAGCAGGTTCGACAGTAACTATGGCTACACCTTC. Protein: CASRFDSNYGYTF.

V is TRBV7-9 and J is TRBJ1-1; D is uncertain. Germline-derived CDR1 and CDR2 are SEHNR and FQNEAQ (reference sequence). With 5 bases removed from V and 0 bases from J, the gap between germline ends came to 7 bases. This CDR3 is 13 amino acids long. In DNA form, the CDR3 reads TGTGCCAGCAGCCTGACTATGAACACTGAAGCTTTCTTT. It translates to CASSLTMNTEAFF.

The chain combines TRBV7-2 with TRBJ2-1; the D is unclear. The CDR3 is made up of 15 amino acids. Deletions cut 5 bases from V and 7 bases from J, with 18 bases between. The germline V gene has CDR1 SGHTA and CDR2 FQGNSA. The CDR3 bases are TGTGCCAGCAGCGTGAGGCCCGTCACCTTAAATGAGCAGTTCTTC. Its protein is CASSVRPVTLNEQFF.

The chain carries TRBV5-1 and TRBJ2-2, with D possibly TRBD2 on 5 matching bases. The length of the CDR3 is 15 residues. The germline V and J ends were trimmed by 2 bases and 1 base, with 9 bases remaining between them. In germline, CDR1 is SGHRS, CDR2 YFSETQ. The CDR3 DNA reads as TGCGCCAGCAGCTTCGAAGGGAGGAACACCGGGGAGCTGTTTTTT. It yields the protein CASSFEGRNTGELFF. The full variable domain, with the rest looked up from reference TRBV5-1 and TRBJ2-2, is KAGVTQTPRYLIKTRGQQVTLSCSPISGHRSVSWYQQTPGQGLQFLFEYFSETQRNKGNFPGRFSGRQFSNSRSEMNVSTLELGDSALYLCASSFEGRNTGELFFGEGSRLTVL.

The V gene is TRBV2, the J gene TRBJ1-6, with TRBD1 identical over 9 bases. CDR1 is SNHLY and CDR2 is FYNNEI in the germline V gene. This CDR3 is 15 amino acids long. Germline trimming cut 4 bases from V and 8 bases from J; bases unmatched to any gene: 6. The CDR3 region has the DNA TGTGCCAGCAGTGGTCCGGACAGGGGTGATTCACCCCTCCACTTT. The encoded protein is CASSGPDRGDSPLHF.

This clone was seen once. The chain is built from TRBV7-9 and TRBJ2-5, with 9 positions matching TRBD2. V shed 4 bases and J 5 bases; nucleotides not matched to a gene: 8. The CDR3 covers 15 residues. The germline V gene has CDR1 SEHNR and CDR2 FQNEAQ (reference sequence). The CDR3 protein is CASSSLGLAGETQYF. CDR3 coding DNA: TGTGCCAGCAGCTCCCTCGGGCTAGCGGGGGAGACCCAGTACTTC.

The CDR3 here is CAWMPGGITDTQYF. CDR3 DNA: TGTGCCTGGATGCCGGGGGGTATCACAGATACGCAGTATTTT. The chain uses TRBV30 and TRBJ2-3; TRBD2 matches 7 bases. The J segment lost 2 bases and the V segment lost 4 bases, leaving 6 bases of the junction unmatched. Per the germline V gene, CDR1 is GTSNPN and CDR2 is SVGIG (reference sequence). The CDR3 runs to 14 residues.

In the case of this clone: At one end the junction does not follow the germline gene, possibly because of a read error. The J gene is TRBJ1-5, the V gene TRBV24-1; no clear D. In germline, CDR1 is KGHDR, CDR2 SFDVKD. The CDR3 totals 12 residues. The CDR3 loop reads CATSYEGPRGIF. The CDR3 coding sequence is TGTGCCACCAGTTATGAAGGTCCCAGAGGCATTTTT.

This chain uses TRBV18 with TRBJ2-3, with 12 bases aligning to TRBD1. Unmatched junction bases numbered 9, after V lost 4 bases and J lost 4 bases. The CDR3 sequence is 17 residues long. CDR1 is KGHSH, CDR2 LQKENI, per germline. The CDR3 DNA follows: TGTGCCAGCTCACGACCTGGGACAGGGGGCGGGTCAGATACGCAGTATTTT. Residues: CASSRPGTGGGSDTQYF.

The chain recombines TRBV28 with TRBJ1-4, with a tentative D call TRBD1 (5 bases). The germline V gene encodes CDR1 MDHEN and CDR2 SYDVKM. The V end lost 7 bases, the J end lost 4 bases, and 10 bases lay between the germline ends. CDR3 size: 13 residues. The CDR3 reads CASIGGINEKLFF. CDR3 in DNA: TGTGCCAGCATCGGGGGGATTAATGAAAAACTGTTTTTT. Full variable domain (rest looked up from reference TRBV28 and TRBJ1-4): DVKVTQSSRYLVKRTGEKVFLECVQDMDHENMFWYRQDPGLGLRLIYFSYDVKMKEKGDIPEGYSVSREKKERFSLILESASTNQTSMYLCASIGGINEKLFFGSGTQLSVL.

Concerning this clone itself: Different DNA sequences within this sample yield the same CDR3. V and J are TRBV7-9 and TRBJ2-5; the D gene is possibly TRBD1 (5 bases). Between the trimmed V and J ends, which lost 1 base and 1 base, there was a span of 7 bases. The CDR3 has 14 amino acids. The germline V gene encodes CDR1 SEHNR and CDR2 FQNEAQ (reference sequence). The chain's CDR3 is CASSLGQLQETQYF. As DNA, the CDR3 is TGTGCCAGCAGCTTAGGACAGCTCCAAGAGACCCAGTACTTC. The whole variable domain, remainder taken from reference TRBV7-9 and TRBJ2-5, is DTGVSQNPRHKITKRGQNVTFRCDPISEHNRLYWYRQTLGQGPEFLTYFQNEAQLEKSRLLSDRFSAERPKGSFSTLEIQRTEQGDSAMYLCASSLGQLQETQYFGPGTRLLVL.